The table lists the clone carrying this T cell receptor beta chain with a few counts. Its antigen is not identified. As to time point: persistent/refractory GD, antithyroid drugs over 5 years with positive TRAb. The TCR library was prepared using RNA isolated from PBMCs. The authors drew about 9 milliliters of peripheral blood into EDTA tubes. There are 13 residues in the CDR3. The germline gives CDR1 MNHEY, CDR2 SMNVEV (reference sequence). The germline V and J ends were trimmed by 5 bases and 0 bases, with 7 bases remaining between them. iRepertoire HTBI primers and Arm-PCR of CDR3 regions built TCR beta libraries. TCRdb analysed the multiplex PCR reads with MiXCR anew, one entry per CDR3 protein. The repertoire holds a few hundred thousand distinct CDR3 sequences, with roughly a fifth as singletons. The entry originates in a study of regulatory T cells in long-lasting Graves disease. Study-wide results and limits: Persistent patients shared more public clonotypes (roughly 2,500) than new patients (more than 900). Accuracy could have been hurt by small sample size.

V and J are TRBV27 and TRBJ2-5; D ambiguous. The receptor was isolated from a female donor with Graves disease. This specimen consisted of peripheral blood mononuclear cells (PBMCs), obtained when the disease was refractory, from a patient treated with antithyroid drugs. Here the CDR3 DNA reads TGTGCCAGCAGTCCCCCGTACCAAGAGACCCAGTACTTC. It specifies CASSPPYQETQYF.